The entry that follows covers one TCR beta chain sequence. Per the study methods: Cell counts per sample came from amplifying reference gene primers. Assay used: immunoSEQ multiplex PCR; TCRdb lists only in-frame clones, some missing. D and trimming were read from the DNA, whereas the V and J calls and clone size are those reported in that table. The table lists about 150,000 clones, 87% of them singletons. Germline loops: CDR1 SNHLY, CDR2 FYNNEI. This CDR3 contains 15 residues. Trimming took 6 bases from V and 4 from J; bases not matched to a gene: 7. This record comes from a study of blood T cell repertoires in COVID-19.

Source material: peripheral blood. This receptor was identified in an elderly man with acute or convalescent COVID-19. The V and J genes are TRBV2 and TRBJ2-2, with TRBD2 matching over 8 bases. The CDR3 sequence is CASSGLLAVTGELFF. The CDR3 nucleotides are TGTGCCAGCAGCGGGTTACTAGCGGTCACCGGGGAGCTGTTTTTT.